Shown below are 9 T cell receptor beta chains from a single sample sequenced in a study of OX40 agonist ivuxolimab in advanced cancers. Repertoires were generated with immunoSEQ multiplex PCR, while TCRdb's copy carries only in-frame clones and drops some. Of 96,000 or so clones in the sample, about 84% were seen once. The material was CD4+ or CD8+ T cells sorted from blood, obtained in a trial of the OX40 agonist ivuxolimab. The receptors derive from an adult with an advanced solid tumor such as melanoma, head and neck, liver or kidney cancer.

This CDR3 is CASRLTGTTYEQYF. The CDR3 nucleotides read TGCGCCAGCAGGTTGACAGGGACGACCTACGAGCAGTACTTC. The chain couples TRBV5-1 to TRBJ2-7, with TRBD1 identical over 7 bases. Germline V gene lookup returns CDR1 SGHRS and CDR2 YFSETQ. V shed 5 bases, J shed 2 bases, and the junction held 7 bases outside the gene matches. This CDR3 has 14 amino acids.

The chain uses TRBV5-6 and TRBJ1-1, with 9 nucleotides matching TRBD1. There are 14 residues in the CDR3. V was pared by 3 bases and J by 0 bases, with 0 bases of the junction left unmatched. Germline-derived CDR1 and CDR2 are SGHDT and YYEEEE. The DNA for the CDR3 is TGTGCCAGCAGCTGGGACAGGGTGAACACTGAAGCTTTCTTT. Its translation: CASSWDRVNTEAFF.

In this sample, this clone turned up a few times. V is TRBV10-3 and J is TRBJ1-5, with D possibly TRBD1 on 5 matching bases. The V gene's germline CDR1 is ENHRY and CDR2 SYGVKD. Trimming removed 3 bases from V and 2 bases from J, with 17 bases in between. CDR3 length equals 17 residues. The CDR3 spells CAISDGADREGNQPQHF. Here the CDR3 DNA reads TGTGCCATCAGTGACGGGGCAGACCGAGAGGGCAATCAGCCCCAGCATTTT.

This sequence joins TRBV7-2 and TRBJ2-1, with D perhaps matching TRBD2 (7 bases). Per the germline V gene, CDR1 is SGHTA and CDR2 is FQGNSA. This CDR3 has 16 amino acids. Trimming removed 2 bases from V and 5 bases from J, with 16 bases in between. The CDR3 spells CASSLYVGGPNNEQFF. The CDR3, as DNA: TGTGCCAGCAGCTTATATGTGGGGGGGCCGAACAATGAGCAGTTCTTC.

This clone was detected once. This chain links TRBV5-8 with TRBJ1-5; D call uncertain. The length of the CDR3 is 16 residues. From germline, CDR1 is SGHTS and CDR2 YDEGEE. Trimming pared 0 bases from V and 2 bases from J, leaving 12 bases between. The DNA for the CDR3 is TGTGCCAGCAGCTTGGCCCGGGGATCGGGCAATCAGCCCCAGCATTTT. The encoded protein is CASSLARGSGNQPQHF.

The chain recombines TRBV21-1 with TRBJ1-5; the table's D call TRBD1 went unverified against the DNA. TRBV21-1 is labeled a pseudogene. This CDR3 comprises 15 residues. Here the CDR3 reads CASSATPYSNQPQHF. The CDR3, as DNA: TGTGCCAGCAGCGCGACACCATATAGCAATCAGCCCCAGCATTTT.

Here the CDR3 reads CASSSRRGLRNQPQHF. The CDR3 DNA reads as TGTGCCAGCAGTTCGCGCAGGGGTTTGCGCAATCAGCCCCAGCATTTT. J is TRBJ1-5 and V is TRBV28; a possible D gene is TRBD1 (6 bases). Trimming left V 4 bases short and J 2 bases short, with 15 bases between. This CDR3 comprises 16 residues. The germline V gene has CDR1 MDHEN and CDR2 SYDVKM.

The V call is TRBV10-2, the J call TRBJ1-2; D is possibly TRBD1 (5 bases). Germline CDR1 WSHSY, CDR2 SAAADI. Trimming stripped 8 bases from V and 1 base from J, with 14 bases between. CDR3 length: 14 amino acids. The CDR3 region is CASSPTAVNYGYTF. CDR3 coding DNA: TGCGCCAGCTCCCCGACAGCGGTTAACTATGGCTACACCTTC.

The chain uses TRBV18 and TRBJ1-1; maybe TRBD1 (6 bases). The V end was cut by 1 base, the J end by 1 base, with 10 bases between. CDR1 KGHSH and CDR2 LQKENI come from the germline V gene. The length of the CDR3 is 15 residues. The DNA for the CDR3 is TGTGCCAGCTCACCACAGCGGGGGGCGAACACTGAAGCTTTCTTT. Its translation is CASSPQRGANTEAFF.